Listed below are T cell receptor beta chains from one sample, sequenced in a study of blood T cell repertoires in COVID-19. The table came from immunoSEQ multiplex PCR; TCRdb's copy has only in-frame clones and leaves some out. Among about 230,000 clones listed, 80% to 90% were seen once. The sample taken for sequencing was PBMCs or T cells enriched from blood (not recorded which). These receptors came from a young woman who had been exposed to COVID-19. Both conserved end residues are part of each CDR3. Each record gives: clone size, J gene, D gene, V gene, CDR3 protein, CDR3 DNA. A D gene is named only where the DNA matches it firmly. Clone size is given for some rows only: seen once, a few or many times, or a class if the clone is expanded.

NA TRBJ1-5 NA TRBV6-1 CASSEWVRGWDQPQHF TGTGCCAGCAGTGAATGGGTCAGGGGATGGGACCAGCCCCAGCATTTT
NA TRBJ2-3 TRBD2 TRBV24-1 CATSEPGLAGEYTQYF TGTGCCACCAGTGAACCGGGACTAGCGGGAGAATATACGCAGTATTTT
NA TRBJ2-5 TRBD2 TRBV6-6 CASSYSGGRETQYF TGTGCCAGCAGTTACTCGGGGGGGAGAGAGACCCAGTACTTC
NA TRBJ2-3 NA TRBV19 CASSSGTGRVGTQYF TGTGCCAGTAGTTCCGGGACTGGGAGAGTAGGTACGCAGTATTTT
NA TRBJ2-1 TRBD2 TRBV5-1 CASSVGLAEYNEQFF TGCGCCAGCAGCGTAGGACTAGCGGAGTACAATGAGCAGTTCTTC
NA TRBJ1-2 TRBD1 TRBV4-1 CASSQETGAANYGYTF TGCGCCAGCAGCCAAGAGACAGGGGCCGCCAACTATGGCTACACCTTC
NA TRBJ2-5 NA TRBV5-4 CASSLGRQGSPETQYF TGTGCCAGCAGCTTGGGAAGGCAGGGGTCCCCAGAGACCCAGTACTTC
NA TRBJ1-6 NA TRBV19 CASSSEELYSPLHF TGTGCCAGTAGTTCGGAGGAGCTATATTCACCCCTCCACTTT
NA TRBJ1-1 NA TRBV28 CASSFERMNTEAFF TGTGCCAGCAGTTTTGAGAGAATGAACACTGAAGCTTTCTTT
NA TRBJ2-1 NA TRBV4-1 CASSQVLELNNEQFF TGCGCCAGCAGCCAAGTGCTAGAATTAAACAATGAGCAGTTCTTC
few TRBJ2-1 NA TRBV9 CASSVELRTDYNEQFF TGTGCCAGCAGCGTAGAACTTAGGACAGACTACAATGAGCAGTTCTTC
NA TRBJ2-5 NA TRBV2 CASETADRTEETQYF TGTGCCAGCGAAACCGCCGACAGGACCGAAGAGACCCAGTACTTC
few TRBJ1-5 NA TRBV4-1 CASSQAWQDLFGNQPQHF TGCGCCAGCAGCCAAGCTTGGCAGGACTTATTTGGGAATCAGCCCCAGCATTTT
NA TRBJ1-5 NA TRBV28 CASSSPQAGQNQPQHF TGTGCCAGCAGTTCCCCCCAGGCAGGGCAGAATCAGCCCCAGCATTTT
NA TRBJ2-2 NA TRBV21-1 CASPGQGNTGELFF TGTGCCAGCCCCGGGCAGGGGAACACCGGGGAGCTGTTTTTT
NA TRBJ2-7 NA TRBV20-1 CSARALYEQYF TGCAGTGCTAGAGCCCTATACGAGCAGTACTTC
NA TRBJ1-2 TRBD1 TRBV6-1 CASSEWGAGGGGGYTF TGTGCCAGCAGTGAATGGGGCGCAGGGGGCGGAGGAGGCTACACCTTC
NA TRBJ2-1 NA TRBV6-5 CASRLALSYNEQFF TGTGCCAGCAGGCTAGCGTTATCCTACAATGAGCAGTTCTTC
NA TRBJ1-4 NA TRBV19 CASSIARLATNEKLFF TGTGCCAGTAGTATAGCCAGACTTGCAACTAATGAAAAACTGTTTTTT
NA TRBJ2-1 NA TRBV29-1 CSVEPTGINEQFF TGCAGCGTTGAACCAACAGGGATCAATGAGCAGTTCTTC
NA TRBJ1-5 NA TRBV6-1 CASSVWAENSNQPQHF TGTGCCAGCAGTGTCTGGGCAGAAAATAGCAATCAGCCCCAGCATTTT
NA TRBJ2-3 NA TRBV4-1 CASSQDTHPTGFPDTQYF TGCGCCAGCAGCCAAGATACCCACCCAACAGGGTTTCCAGATACGCAGTATTTT
NA TRBJ1-2 TRBD1 TRBV9 CASSVGSWTGIYGYTF TGTGCCAGCAGCGTAGGTTCTTGGACAGGGATCTATGGCTACACCTTC
NA TRBJ1-1 TRBD1 TRBV5-4 CASSVQGKMNTEAFF TGTGCCAGCAGCGTACAGGGGAAAATGAACACTGAAGCTTTCTTT